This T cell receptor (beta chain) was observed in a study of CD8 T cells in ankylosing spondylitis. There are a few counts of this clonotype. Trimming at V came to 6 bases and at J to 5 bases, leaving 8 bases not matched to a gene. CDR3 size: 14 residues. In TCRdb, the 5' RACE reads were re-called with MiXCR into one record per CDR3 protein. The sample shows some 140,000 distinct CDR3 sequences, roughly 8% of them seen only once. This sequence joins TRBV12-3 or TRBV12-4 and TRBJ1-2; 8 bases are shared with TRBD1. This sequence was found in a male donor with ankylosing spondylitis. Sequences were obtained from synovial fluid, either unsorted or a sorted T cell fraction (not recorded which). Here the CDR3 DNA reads TGTGCCAGCAGGTCAGGGGGCGCTTGGTATGGCTACACCTTC. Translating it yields CASRSGGAWYGYTF.